These T cell receptor beta chains were read from a single sample in a study of T-cell reconstitution after alpha-beta-depleted transplantation in children. TCRdb re-called the PCR reads through MiXCR, storing one row per CDR3 protein. This repertoire shows some 290,000 distinct CDR3 sequences, approximately 20% found once; its top ten account for approximately 11%. Sequencing was performed on PBMCs, mostly from graft donor cells, taken 180 days after TCRalphabeta/CD19-depleted stem cell transplant. The receptors stem from a male patient between 10 and 17 years old who had a stem cell transplant for acute lymphoblastic leukemia, so the T cells may come from the graft donor. CDR3s include the opening cysteine and the closing phenylalanine or tryptophan. D genes are given only for firm matches. Part of the rows lack a size; the others show once, few, many or a class for expanded clones.

TRBV7-2	many	TRBD2	TRBJ2-7	15	TGTGCCAGCAGCTTAGAAACTAGCGGGGTCTACGAGCAGTACTTC	CASSLETSGVYEQYF
TRBV4-1	-	-	TRBJ2-2	14	TGCGCCAGCAGCCAAATACTGGGCCCCGGGGAGCTGTTTTTT	CASSQILGPGELFF
TRBV15	few	-	TRBJ1-1	13	TGTGCCACCAGCAGAACAGGGAGATATGAAGCTTTCTTT	CATSRTGRYEAFF
TRBV7-2	few	-	TRBJ2-1	16	TGTGCCAGCAGCCCAGGGATTCATAGGCCCTACAATGAGCAGTTCTTC	CASSPGIHRPYNEQFF
TRBV6-5	few	TRBD2	TRBJ2-2	16	TGTGCCAGCAGTTACCGACTAGCGGGAGATTCCGGGGAGCTGTTTTTT	CASSYRLAGDSGELFF
TRBV11-1	few	-	TRBJ2-1	12	TGTGCCAGCAGCTTAGCGCTCGCTGAGCAGTTCTTC	CASSLALAEQFF
TRBV5-8	few	-	TRBJ1-2	13	TGTGCCAGCCTCGACAGGCCTAACTATGGCTACACCTTC	CASLDRPNYGYTF
TRBV7-9	few	-	TRBJ2-1	15	TGTGCCAGCAGCCGGTACTCGGGGTCCTACAATGAGCAGTTCTTC	CASSRYSGSYNEQFF
TRBV5-1	-	TRBD1	TRBJ1-1	16	TGCGCCAGCAGCATAGGACAGGGGGCAAAGAACACTGAAGCTTTCTTT	CASSIGQGAKNTEAFF
TRBV7-6	few	-	TRBJ1-4	16	TGTGCCAGCAGCTCCCCCAGCCCCGGGACGGATGAAAAACTGTTTTTT	CASSSPSPGTDEKLFF
TRBV5-6	few	TRBD1	TRBJ1-1	14	TGTGCCAGCAGCTTGGTAGGGGGCGGGACTGAAGCTTTCTTT	CASSLVGGGTEAFF
TRBV29-1	-	-	TRBJ2-7	11	TGCAGCGTTGAAGACTACTACGAGCAGTACTTC	CSVEDYYEQYF
TRBV20-1	many	-	TRBJ2-7	14	TGCAGTGCCCTATTACTAGAGGGCTCCTACGAGCAGTACTTC	CSALLLEGSYEQYF
TRBV5-1	few	-	TRBJ2-1	13	TGCGCCAGCAGCTTAAATGAGCGGAATGAGCAGTTCTTC	CASSLNERNEQFF
TRBV9	-	-	TRBJ2-7	17	TGTGCCAGCAGCTCGGACATTTTGGTAGGGGCTCAGGACGAGCAGTACTTC	CASSSDILVGAQDEQYF
TRBV12-3/TRBV12-4	few	TRBD2	TRBJ2-2	16	TGTGCCAGCTGGACCGGACTAGCCCCGAACACCGGGGAGCTGTTTTTT	CASWTGLAPNTGELFF
TRBV2	-	-	TRBJ1-2	12	TGTGCCAGCACTCCCGCGGGCTATGGCTACACCTTC	CASTPAGYGYTF
TRBV6-5	-	-	TRBJ2-1	12	TGTGCCAGCAGAACGGGACTGTCGCCGCAGTTCTTC	CASRTGLSPQFF
TRBV20-1	few	-	TRBJ2-1	14	TGCAGTGCTCTAGTCCATGACGGTTCGAATGAGCAGTTCTTC	CSALVHDGSNEQFF
TRBV12-3/TRBV12-4	-	-	TRBJ1-2	13	TGTGCCAGCAGTTTCTGGACTTCGAATGGCTACACCTTC	CASSFWTSNGYTF
TRBV30	-	-	TRBJ2-2	13	TGTGCCTGGAGTACGCTACCCCCCGGGGAGCTGTTTTTT	CAWSTLPPGELFF
TRBV5-1	few	TRBD1	TRBJ1-2	19	TGCGCCAGCAGCTCGTTGTACCGGGACAGGGGGCTTGAAAACTATGGCTACACCTTC	CASSSLYRDRGLENYGYTF
TRBV5-4	-	-	TRBJ2-3	15	TGTGCCAGCAGCTGGGTAGCAGGTGGCGCAGATACGCAGTATTTT	CASSWVAGGADTQYF
TRBV15	-	TRBD1	TRBJ1-5	19	TGTGCCACCAGCGGGTTCGGAGGGGGCCCGGGCGATTTTGGTCAGCCCCAGCATTTT	CATSGFGGGPGDFGQPQHF
TRBV7-9	-	-	TRBJ1-1	15	TGTGCCAGCAGCTTCATTGAAGGGAAGGGCACTGAAGCTTTCTTT	CASSFIEGKGTEAFF
TRBV7-8	few	-	TRBJ2-4	15	TGTGCCAGCAGCTACAGACTACAAAGCGGTGGCATTCAGTACTTC	CASSYRLQSGGIQYF
TRBV5-1	-	-	TRBJ2-7	12	TGCGCCAGCAGCACCACTTTTCTCGAGCAGTACTTC	CASSTTFLEQYF
TRBV19	-	TRBD2	TRBJ2-1	14	TGTGCCAGTAGTGTATGGGACTATTACAATGAGCAGTTCTTC	CASSVWDYYNEQFF
TRBV6-1	many	TRBD2	TRBJ2-5	16	TGTGCCAGCAGGAAAAAAGCGGGAGGGCCGTTTGAGACCCAGTACTTC	CASRKKAGGPFETQYF
TRBV15	-	TRBD2	TRBJ2-7	15	TGTGCCACCAGCGTAAGGACTGTAGTAGCGGGGGAGCAGTACTTC	CATSVRTVVAGEQYF
TRBV5-1	few	TRBD1	TRBJ2-6	19	TGCGCCAGCAGAGCTCGCTTCGGGACAGTAAGCTCTGGGGCCAACGTCCTGACTTTC	CASRARFGTVSSGANVLTF
TRBV7-2	-	TRBD2	TRBJ2-3	16	TGTGCCAGCAGCTTCTCCGGGACTAGCGTTGGAGATACGCAGTATTTT	CASSFSGTSVGDTQYF
TRBV29-1	-	TRBD1	TRBJ2-1	15	TGCAGCGCCTGGACTGTACAGGGGGTATACAATGAGCAGTTCTTC	CSAWTVQGVYNEQFF
TRBV12-3/TRBV12-4	few	TRBD2	TRBJ2-1	13	TGTGCCAGCAGCCCTACTAGCGTTGATGAGCAGTTCTTC	CASSPTSVDEQFF
TRBV5-1	-	TRBD1	TRBJ2-5	17	TGCGCCAGCAGCCCGGCCTGGGACAGGGGGTACCAAGAGACCCAGTACTTC	CASSPAWDRGYQETQYF
TRBV5-6	few	-	TRBJ1-2	14	TGTGCCAGCAGCTTGGGACAGGCGAACTATGGCTACACCTTC	CASSLGQANYGYTF
TRBV29-1	-	-	TRBJ2-5	11	TGCAGCGTTGAAAAGGGAGAGACCCAGTACTTC	CSVEKGETQYF
TRBV12-3/TRBV12-4	-	TRBD2	TRBJ2-1	19	TGTGCCAGCAGTAGACGCGGGACTAGCGGGAGTGGTTCCTACAATGAGCAGTTCTTC	CASSRRGTSGSGSYNEQFF
TRBV2	few	-	TRBJ2-1	11	TGTGCCACCTTAGAGGCCCATGAGCAGTTCTTC	CATLEAHEQFF
TRBV6-5	few	-	TRBJ1-2	15	TGTGCCAGCAGTTACGGGGGCCACATTAACTATGGCTACACCTTC	CASSYGGHINYGYTF
TRBV7-9	-	TRBD1	TRBJ1-2	17	TGTGCCAGCAGCGTCGGGACAGTCGCCCCCGGGGTCTATGGCTACACCTTC	CASSVGTVAPGVYGYTF
TRBV27	-	-	TRBJ2-1	18	TGTGCCAGCAGCCTCTACGCAGGTTCACGACGGGGTCGGGGTGAGCAGTTCTTC	CASSLYAGSRRGRGEQFF
TRBV7-2	many	-	TRBJ2-7	13	TGTGCCAGCATGGGGGGCATCTCCTACGAGCAGTACTTC	CASMGGISYEQYF
TRBV7-3	-	TRBD2	TRBJ2-1	19	TGTGCCAGCAGCTCACGAATAGCGGGAGGGCTAAGCTCCTACAATGAGCAGTTCTTC	CASSSRIAGGLSSYNEQFF